This TCR beta chain was sequenced for a study of CXCR3-negative and CXCR3-positive naive CD8 T cells. General study results and limits: TRB CDR3s of CXCR3-positive naive cells were more hydrophobic than those of CXCR3-negative naive cells. After cryopreservation, expression of CXCR3 was partially reduced, and most assays were run with fresh PBMCs.

Regarding this clonotype: Its antigen is as yet unknown.

Naive CD8+ T cells had a CD45RO-CCR7+CD27+CD95- phenotype. UMI-tagged TRB cDNA libraries were built via 5' RACE. TCRdb re-called the 5' RACE reads, yielding one record per CDR3 amino acid sequence without DNA. The repertoire table contains 100,000 to 150,000 distinct CDR3 sequences. The V gene's germline CDR1 is SGHAT and CDR2 FQNNGV. The CDR3 has 16 residues. The chain combines TRBV11-2 with TRBJ1-1; absent DNA, TCRdb's TRBD1 call cannot be checked. The specimen was naive CXCR3+ CD8+ T cells from blood. Described subset: CD45RO-CCR7+CD27+CD95- naive CD8+ T cells expressing CXCR3 (TNR3+). The origin of this receptor is a human donor in good health. Some clones in this sample may be carry-over from other donors' samples. CDR3: CASSLLLGQRDTEAFF.